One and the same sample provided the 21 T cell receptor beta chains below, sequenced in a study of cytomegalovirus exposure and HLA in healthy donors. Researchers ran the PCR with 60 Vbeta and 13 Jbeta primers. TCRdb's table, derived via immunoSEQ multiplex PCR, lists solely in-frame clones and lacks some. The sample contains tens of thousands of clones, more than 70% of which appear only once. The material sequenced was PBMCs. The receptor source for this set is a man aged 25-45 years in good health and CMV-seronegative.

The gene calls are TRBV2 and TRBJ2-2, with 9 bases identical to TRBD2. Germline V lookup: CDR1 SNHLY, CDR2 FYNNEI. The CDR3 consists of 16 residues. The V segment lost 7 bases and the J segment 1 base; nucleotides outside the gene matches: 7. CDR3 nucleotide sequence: TGTGCCAGCATGTTGCTAGCGGGAAAGAACACCGGGGAGCTGTTTTTT. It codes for CASMLLAGKNTGELFF.

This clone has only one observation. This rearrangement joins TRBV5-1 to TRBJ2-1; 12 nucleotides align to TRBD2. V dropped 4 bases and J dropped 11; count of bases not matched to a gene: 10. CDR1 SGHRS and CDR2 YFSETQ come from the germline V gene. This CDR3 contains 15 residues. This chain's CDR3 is CASSPGASGGDKQFF. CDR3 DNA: TGCGCCAGCAGCCCCGGGGCTAGCGGGGGGGACAAGCAGTTCTTC.

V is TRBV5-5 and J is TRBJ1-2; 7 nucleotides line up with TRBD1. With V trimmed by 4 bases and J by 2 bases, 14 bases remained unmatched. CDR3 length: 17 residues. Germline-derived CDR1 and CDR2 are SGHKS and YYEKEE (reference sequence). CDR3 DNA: TGTGCCAGCAGCCCGGGGGGGAGGGGGCTCTTGAACTATGGCTACACCTTC. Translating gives CASSPGGRGLLNYGYTF.

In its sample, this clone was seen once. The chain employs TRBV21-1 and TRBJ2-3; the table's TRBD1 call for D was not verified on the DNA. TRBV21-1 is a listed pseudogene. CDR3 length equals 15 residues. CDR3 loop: CASSSGTGMTDTQYF. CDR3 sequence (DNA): TGTGCCAGCAGCAGTGGGACAGGGATGACAGATACGCAGTATTTT.

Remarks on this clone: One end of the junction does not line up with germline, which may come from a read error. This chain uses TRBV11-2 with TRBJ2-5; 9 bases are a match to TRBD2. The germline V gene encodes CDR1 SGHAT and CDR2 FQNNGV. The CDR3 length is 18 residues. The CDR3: CASSLDSTGTSQKETQYF. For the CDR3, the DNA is TGTGCCAGCAGCTTAGATTCAACCGGGACTAGCCAGAAAGAGACTCAGTACTTC. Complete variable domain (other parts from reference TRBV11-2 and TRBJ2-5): EAGVAQSPRYKIIEKRQSVAFWCNPISGHATLYWYQQILGQGPKLLIQFQNNGVVDDSQLPKDRFSAERLKGVDSTLKIQPAKLEDSAVYLCASSLDSTGTSQKETQYFGPGTRLLVL.

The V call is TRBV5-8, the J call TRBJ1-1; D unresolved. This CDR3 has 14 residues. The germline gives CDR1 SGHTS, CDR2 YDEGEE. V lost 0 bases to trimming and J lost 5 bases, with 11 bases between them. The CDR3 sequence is CASSLVAGFTEAFF. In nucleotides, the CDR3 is TGTGCCAGCAGCTTGGTGGCAGGATTTACTGAAGCTTTCTTT.

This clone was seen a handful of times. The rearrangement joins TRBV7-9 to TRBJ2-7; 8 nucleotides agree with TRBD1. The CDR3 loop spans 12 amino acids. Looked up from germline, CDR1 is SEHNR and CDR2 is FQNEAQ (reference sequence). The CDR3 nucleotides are TGTGCGGTCCAGGGGGCGACCTACGAGCAGTACTTC. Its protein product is CAVQGATYEQYF. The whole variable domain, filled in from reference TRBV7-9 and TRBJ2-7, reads DTGVSQNPRHKITKRGQNVTFRCDPISEHNRLYWYRQTLGQGPEFLTYFQNEAQLEKSRLLSDRFSAERPKGSFSTLEIQRTEQGDSAMYLCAVQGATYEQYFGPGTRLTVT.

The CDR3 region is CAGGGGQGFGGYTF. CDR3 DNA: TGTGCCGGCGGTGGGGGACAGGGGTTTGGGGGCTACACCTTC. The chain is built from TRBV2 and TRBJ1-2, with 10 nucleotides matching TRBD1. From germline, CDR1 is SNHLY and CDR2 FYNNEI. The CDR3 is 14 residues long. V lost 11 bases, J lost 8 bases, and 14 bases stayed unmatched.

The CDR3 reads CASSFGLAETQYF. As DNA, the CDR3 is TGCGCCAGCAGCTTCGGACTAGCGGAGACCCAGTACTTC. The chain recombines TRBV5-1 with TRBJ2-5, with TRBD2 identical over 9 bases. Germline loops: CDR1 SGHRS, CDR2 YFSETQ. After removal of 2 bases from V and 5 bases from J, the junction contained 1 base not matched to a gene. This CDR3 is built from 13 residues.

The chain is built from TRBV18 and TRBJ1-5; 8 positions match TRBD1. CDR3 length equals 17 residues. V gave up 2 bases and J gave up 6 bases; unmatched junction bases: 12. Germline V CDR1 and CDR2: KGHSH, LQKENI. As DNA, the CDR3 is TGTGCCAGCTCACCAGGGCAGGGGGCGTCGGCGGGTCAGCCCCAGCATTTT. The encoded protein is CASSPGQGASAGQPQHF.

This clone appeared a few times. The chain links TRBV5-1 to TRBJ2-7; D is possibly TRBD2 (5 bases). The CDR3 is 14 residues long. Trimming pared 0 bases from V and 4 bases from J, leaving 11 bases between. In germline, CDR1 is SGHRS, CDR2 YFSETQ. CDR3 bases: TGCGCCAGCAGCTTGGCCGGGGAAGCTTACGAGCAGTACTTC. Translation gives CASSLAGEAYEQYF.

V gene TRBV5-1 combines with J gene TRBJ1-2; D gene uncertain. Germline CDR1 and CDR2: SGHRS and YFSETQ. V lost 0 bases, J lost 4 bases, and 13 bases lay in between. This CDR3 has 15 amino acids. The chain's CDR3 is CASSLAGWGGYGYTF. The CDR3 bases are TGCGCCAGCAGCTTGGCAGGTTGGGGAGGCTATGGCTACACCTTC.

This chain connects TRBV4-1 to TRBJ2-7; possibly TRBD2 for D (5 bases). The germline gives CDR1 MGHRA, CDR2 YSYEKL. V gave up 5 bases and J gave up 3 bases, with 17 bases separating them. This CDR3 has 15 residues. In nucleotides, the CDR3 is TGCGCCAGCAGCACACGACAACCAGGAGGCTACGAGCAGTACTTC. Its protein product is CASSTRQPGGYEQYF.

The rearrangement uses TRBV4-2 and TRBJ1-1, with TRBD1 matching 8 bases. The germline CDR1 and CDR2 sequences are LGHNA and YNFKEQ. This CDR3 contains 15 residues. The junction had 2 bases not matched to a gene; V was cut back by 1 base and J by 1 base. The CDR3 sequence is CASSQVDRENTEAFF. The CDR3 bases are TGTGCCAGCAGCCAAGTGGACAGGGAGAACACTGAAGCTTTCTTT.

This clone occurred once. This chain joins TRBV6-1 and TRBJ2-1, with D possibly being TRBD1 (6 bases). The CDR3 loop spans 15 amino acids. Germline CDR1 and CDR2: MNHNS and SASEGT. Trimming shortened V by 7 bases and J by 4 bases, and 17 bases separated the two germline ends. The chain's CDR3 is CASIRAGTTYNEQFF. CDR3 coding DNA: TGTGCCAGCATCAGGGCCGGGACAACATACAATGAGCAGTTCTTC.

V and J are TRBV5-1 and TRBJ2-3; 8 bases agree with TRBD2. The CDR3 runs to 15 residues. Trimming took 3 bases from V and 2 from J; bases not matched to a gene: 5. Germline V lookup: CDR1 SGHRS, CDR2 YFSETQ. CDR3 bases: TGCGCCAGCAGCTCCTTAGCGGGAATCACAGATACGCAGTATTTT. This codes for CASSSLAGITDTQYF. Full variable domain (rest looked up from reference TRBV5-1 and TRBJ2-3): KAGVTQTPRYLIKTRGQQVTLSCSPISGHRSVSWYQQTPGQGLQFLFEYFSETQRNKGNFPGRFSGRQFSNSRSEMNVSTLELGDSALYLCASSSLAGITDTQYFGPGTRLTVL.

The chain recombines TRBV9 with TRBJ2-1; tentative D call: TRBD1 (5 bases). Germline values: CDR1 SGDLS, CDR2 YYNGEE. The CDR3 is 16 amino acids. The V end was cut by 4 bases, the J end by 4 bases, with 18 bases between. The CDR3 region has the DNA TGTGCCAGCAGCCCGAGTTCACACAGGCGGTACAATGAGCAGTTCTTC. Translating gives CASSPSSHRRYNEQFF. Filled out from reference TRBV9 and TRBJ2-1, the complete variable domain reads DSGVTQTPKHLITATGQRVTLRCSPRSGDLSVYWYQQSLDQGLQFLIQYYNGEERAKGNILERFSAQQFPDLHSELNLSSLELGDSALYFCASSPSSHRRYNEQFFGPGTRLTVL.

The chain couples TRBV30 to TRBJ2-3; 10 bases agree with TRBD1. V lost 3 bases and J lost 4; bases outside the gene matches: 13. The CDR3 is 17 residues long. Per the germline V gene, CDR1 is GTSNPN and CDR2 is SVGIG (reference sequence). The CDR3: CAWSRGTGQGLADTQYF. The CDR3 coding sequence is TGTGCCTGGAGCAGGGGGACGGGACAGGGGTTGGCAGATACGCAGTATTTT. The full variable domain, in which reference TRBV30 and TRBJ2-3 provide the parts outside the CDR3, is SQTIHQWPATLVQPVGSPLSLECTVEGTSNPNLYWYRQAAGRGLQLLFYSVGIGQISSEVPQNLSASRPQDRQFILSSKKLLLSDSGFYLCAWSRGTGQGLADTQYFGPGTRLTVL.

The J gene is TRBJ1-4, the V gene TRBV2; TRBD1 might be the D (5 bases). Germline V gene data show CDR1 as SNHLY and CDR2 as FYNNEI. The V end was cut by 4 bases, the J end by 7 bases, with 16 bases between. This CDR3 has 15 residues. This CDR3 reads CASSGALGGSEKLFF. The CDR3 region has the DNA TGTGCCAGCAGTGGGGCCCTCGGGGGTTCTGAAAAACTGTTTTTT. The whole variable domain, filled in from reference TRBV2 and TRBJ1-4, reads EPEVTQTPSHQVTQMGQEVILRCVPISNHLYFYWYRQILGQKVEFLVSFYNNEISEKSEIFDDQFSVERPDGSNFTLKIRSTKLEDSAMYFCASSGALGGSEKLFFGSGTQLSVL.

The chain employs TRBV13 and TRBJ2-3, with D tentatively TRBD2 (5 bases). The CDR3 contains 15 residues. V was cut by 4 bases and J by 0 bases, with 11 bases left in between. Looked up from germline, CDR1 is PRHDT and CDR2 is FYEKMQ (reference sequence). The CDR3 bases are TGTGCCAGCAGCTCCACCAGCGGTAGCACAGATACGCAGTATTTT. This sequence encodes CASSSTSGSTDTQYF. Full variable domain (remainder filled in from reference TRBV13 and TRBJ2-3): AAGVIQSPRHLIKEKRETATLKCYPIPRHDTVYWYQQGPGQDPQFLISFYEKMQSDKGSIPDRFSAQQFSDYHSELNMSSLELGDSALYFCASSSTSGSTDTQYFGPGTRLTVL.

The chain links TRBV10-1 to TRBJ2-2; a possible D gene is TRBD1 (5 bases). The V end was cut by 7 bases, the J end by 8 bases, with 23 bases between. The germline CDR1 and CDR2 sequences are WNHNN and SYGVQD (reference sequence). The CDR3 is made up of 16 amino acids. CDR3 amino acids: CASNQGRRGLEGELFF. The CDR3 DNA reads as TGCGCCAGCAACCAGGGTCGCCGAGGCCTTGAAGGGGAGCTGTTTTTT.